This TCR beta chain was obtained from a study of blood T cells in healthy people across ages. Points from the study as a whole: Across the age range, TCR beta diversity per million T cells fell in a roughly linear way. Unsorted PBMCs blocked a conclusive comparison of naive and antigen-experienced cells.

Using a J-beta primer mix together with a sample-barcoded 5' primer, a second PCR was run for roughly 7 to 12 cycles. Each sample provided no less than 2.5 million CDR3-containing paired-end reads. Each CDR3 protein gets one entry after TCRdb re-called the 5' RACE reads with MiXCR. The top ten hold about 20% of the sample, which has more than 650,000 distinct CDR3 sequences, roughly 20% seen once. The CDR3 has 17 residues. V shed 2 bases and J 7 bases; nucleotides not matched to a gene: 9. Germline CDR1 and CDR2: MNHNS and SASEGT. Isolation recovered at least 7 million PBMCs from every sample. This clonotype appeared a few times. The antigen is undetermined.

The sequenced sample consisted of blood. The TCR comes from a man between 65 and 80 years old in good health. The chain recombines TRBV6-1 with TRBJ2-1; 12 bases match TRBD2. CDR3 nucleotides: TGTGCCAGCAGTGAACTGGGGTGGCTAGCGGGAGGGAATGAGCAGTTCTTC. Its translation is CASSELGWLAGGNEQFF.